The rows below give T cell receptor beta chains drawn from one sample of a study of OX40 agonist ivuxolimab in advanced cancers. Using immunoSEQ multiplex PCR, the repertoire was profiled, and TCRdb retains in-frame clones only, with some absent. Here the sample spans around 60,000 clones, approximately 85% being singletons. The sample in question was CD4+ or CD8+ T cells sorted from blood, obtained in a trial of the OX40 agonist ivuxolimab. The receptors were gathered from an adult with an advanced solid tumor such as melanoma, head and neck, liver or kidney cancer. Both conserved end residues are part of each CDR3. The D gene is left open where the match is weak. Size is stated for part of the rows, as once, few or many counts, or as a class when the clone is expanded.

d_call: TRBD2
j_call: TRBJ2-3
v_call: TRBV7-9
clone_size: -
cdr3_nt: TGTGCCAGCAAGAGCGGGGGAACAGATACGCAGTATTTT
cdr3_aa: CASKSGGTDTQYF

d_call: -
j_call: TRBJ2-5
v_call: TRBV5-5
clone_size: -
cdr3_nt: TGTGCCAGCAGCTTGGGAGGGTGGGAAACCCAGTACTTC
cdr3_aa: CASSLGGWETQYF

d_call: TRBD1
j_call: TRBJ2-2
v_call: TRBV7-9
clone_size: few
cdr3_nt: TGTGCCAGCAGCTTGACCCAGGGGGCGCTTCCCGGGGAGCTGTTTTTT
cdr3_aa: CASSLTQGALPGELFF

d_call: -
j_call: TRBJ1-5
v_call: TRBV27
clone_size: once
cdr3_nt: TGTGCCAGCAGTTTATCGGCAGGGGTAAGCAATCAGCCCCAGCATTTT
cdr3_aa: CASSLSAGVSNQPQHF

d_call: -
j_call: TRBJ2-2
v_call: TRBV7-3
clone_size: -
cdr3_nt: TGTGCCAGCAGCTTAGGGACAATTGGCACCGGGGAGCTGTTTTTT
cdr3_aa: CASSLGTIGTGELFF

d_call: TRBD2
j_call: TRBJ2-3
v_call: TRBV7-3
clone_size: -
cdr3_nt: TGTGCCAGCAGCCCCGGGACTAGCGTCGTTACGCAGTATTTT
cdr3_aa: CASSPGTSVVTQYF

d_call: -
j_call: TRBJ1-1
v_call: TRBV27
clone_size: -
cdr3_nt: TGTGCCAGCAGTTTATTTTCAGGGATTATGAACACTGAAGCTTTCTTT
cdr3_aa: CASSLFSGIMNTEAFF

d_call: -
j_call: TRBJ2-5
v_call: TRBV5-6
clone_size: few
cdr3_nt: TGTGCCAGCAGGCGTTCGTGGGAAGAGACCCAGTACTTC
cdr3_aa: CASRRSWEETQYF

d_call: -
j_call: TRBJ1-6
v_call: TRBV27
clone_size: -
cdr3_nt: TGTGCCAGCAGTCCGACAGACAGCTTTAATTCACCCCTCCACTTT
cdr3_aa: CASSPTDSFNSPLHF

d_call: -
j_call: TRBJ1-2
v_call: TRBV30
clone_size: -
cdr3_nt: TGTGCCTGGAGTAGGGAGACACTCCCAAACTATGGCTACACCTTC
cdr3_aa: CAWSRETLPNYGYTF

d_call: -
j_call: TRBJ2-1
v_call: TRBV19
clone_size: -
cdr3_nt: TGTGCCAGTAGTATCATAGGGAGGCTAGCCAATGAGCAGTTCTTC
cdr3_aa: CASSIIGRLANEQFF

d_call: TRBD1
j_call: TRBJ1-2
v_call: TRBV6-1
clone_size: -
cdr3_nt: TGTGCCAGCAATCCCAAGGGGACAGGGGCCTATGGCTACACCTTC
cdr3_aa: CASNPKGTGAYGYTF

d_call: -
j_call: TRBJ1-1
v_call: TRBV6-6
clone_size: -
cdr3_nt: TGTGCCAGCAGTTACTCGGACAGACCTGAAGCTTTCTTT
cdr3_aa: CASSYSDRPEAFF

d_call: TRBD2
j_call: TRBJ2-7
v_call: TRBV14
clone_size: -
cdr3_nt: TGTGCCAGCACCACGTCCACGGGGGGGATCCACGAGCAGTACTTC
cdr3_aa: CASTTSTGGIHEQYF

d_call: -
j_call: TRBJ2-5
v_call: TRBV7-2
clone_size: -
cdr3_nt: TGTGCCAGCAGCTCCCCATTCGCGCCTCTTCAAGAGACCCAGTACTTC
cdr3_aa: CASSSPFAPLQETQYF

d_call: -
j_call: TRBJ2-5
v_call: TRBV2
clone_size: -
cdr3_nt: TGTGCCAGCAGGGCGACAGGACCTCAAGAGACCCAGTACTTC
cdr3_aa: CASRATGPQETQYF

d_call: -
j_call: TRBJ1-1
v_call: TRBV11-1
clone_size: -
cdr3_nt: TGTGCCAGCAGCCCAGGTGGGCAGGGTCGGGCTGAAGCTTTCTTT
cdr3_aa: CASSPGGQGRAEAFF

d_call: TRBD1
j_call: TRBJ1-2
v_call: TRBV7-2
clone_size: -
cdr3_nt: TGTGCCAGCAGCTCGTCTACAGGGGCCAACTATGGCTACACCTTC
cdr3_aa: CASSSSTGANYGYTF

d_call: -
j_call: TRBJ1-2
v_call: TRBV4-1
clone_size: -
cdr3_nt: TGTGCCAGCAGCCAAGATGGGAGGACTTCTAACTATGGCTACACCTTC
cdr3_aa: CASSQDGRTSNYGYTF

d_call: -
j_call: TRBJ2-2
v_call: TRBV7-6
clone_size: -
cdr3_nt: TGTGCCAGCAGCTTAGGAGGGTCGGCTAACACCGGGGAGCTGTTTTTT
cdr3_aa: CASSLGGSANTGELFF

d_call: -
j_call: TRBJ1-5
v_call: TRBV5-6
clone_size: -
cdr3_nt: TGTGCCAGCAGCCTAAGAGCGGGGACGGGCAATCAGCCCCAGCATTTT
cdr3_aa: CASSLRAGTGNQPQHF

d_call: -
j_call: TRBJ2-1
v_call: TRBV4-3
clone_size: -
cdr3_nt: TGCGCCAGCAGCCAAGATATACGGGGAACCTACAATGAGCAGTTCTTC
cdr3_aa: CASSQDIRGTYNEQFF

d_call: TRBD1
j_call: TRBJ1-1
v_call: TRBV6-1
clone_size: -
cdr3_nt: TGTGCCAGCAGCCAGGGACAGATGTGGGTATTT
cdr3_aa: CASSQGQMWVF

d_call: TRBD1
j_call: TRBJ2-7
v_call: TRBV5-4
clone_size: -
cdr3_nt: TGTGCCAGCAGCTTGCCAGACAGGGGCGCCGAGCAGTACTTC
cdr3_aa: CASSLPDRGAEQYF

d_call: TRBD1
j_call: TRBJ2-1
v_call: TRBV29-1
clone_size: -
cdr3_nt: TGCAGCGTAAACAGGGGGTCCGGCAATGAGCAGTTCTTC
cdr3_aa: CSVNRGSGNEQFF

d_call: -
j_call: TRBJ2-3
v_call: TRBV10-3
clone_size: -
cdr3_nt: TGTGCCATCAGCGGTCATAAAGAGGATCCTACAGATACGCAGTATTTT
cdr3_aa: CAISGHKEDPTDTQYF

d_call: -
j_call: TRBJ1-2
v_call: TRBV6-5
clone_size: -
cdr3_nt: TGTGCCAGTTTCGGCCGGGACATTAACTATGGCTACACCTTC
cdr3_aa: CASFGRDINYGYTF

d_call: -
j_call: TRBJ1-4
v_call: TRBV30
clone_size: -
cdr3_nt: TGTGCCTGGAGTGTCCGTCTGGGGGCGAGAGCTAATGAAAAACTGTTTTTT
cdr3_aa: CAWSVRLGARANEKLFF

d_call: TRBD2
j_call: TRBJ2-1
v_call: TRBV7-3
clone_size: -
cdr3_nt: TGTGCCAGCAGCCAAGAGGCTAGCGGAAACAATGAGCAGTTCTTC
cdr3_aa: CASSQEASGNNEQFF

d_call: TRBD1
j_call: TRBJ1-1
v_call: TRBV9
clone_size: -
cdr3_nt: TGTGCCAGCAGCGAGCAGGGGGCTTCTAAAGCTTTCTTT
cdr3_aa: CASSEQGASKAFF

d_call: TRBD1
j_call: TRBJ2-1
v_call: TRBV7-8
clone_size: once
cdr3_nt: TGTGCCAGCAGTTACTGGACAGGGGCTGACAATGAGCAGTTCTTC
cdr3_aa: CASSYWTGADNEQFF

d_call: -
j_call: TRBJ2-7
v_call: TRBV5-1
clone_size: -
cdr3_nt: TGCGCCAGCAGCTTGAACACGGTCTACGAGCAGTACTTC
cdr3_aa: CASSLNTVYEQYF